Below, 9 T cell receptor beta chains from the same sample are listed, as sequenced in a study of cytomegalovirus exposure and HLA in healthy donors. 60 Vbeta and 13 Jbeta primers were used in PCR. TCRdb's copy holds only in-frame clones and misses some; the assay was immunoSEQ multiplex PCR. The sample yields about 120,000 clones, about 83% seen once. Sequencing used PBMCs. These TCRs come from a woman aged 40 to 49 in good health and CMV-seropositive.

V is TRBV28 and J is TRBJ2-7; maybe TRBD1 (6 bases). Germline V CDR1 and CDR2: MDHEN, SYDVKM. The CDR3 is 13 amino acids. V was shortened by 5 bases and J by 6 bases, with 14 bases between the two germline ends. CDR3 in DNA: TGTGCCAGCAGTCCGACCAGGGGCCTCGAGCAGTACTTC. Translated, it gives CASSPTRGLEQYF.

V and J are TRBV2 and TRBJ1-1, with 10 bases matching TRBD1. The trim removed 9 bases at V and 7 bases at J, leaving 14 bases unmatched. CDR1 SNHLY and CDR2 FYNNEI come from the germline V gene. This CDR3 region has 15 residues. DNA of the CDR3: TGTGCCAGTACCTCGGGACAGGGGAACGTCATTGAAGCTTTCTTT. Protein product: CASTSGQGNVIEAFF.

This chain connects TRBV18 to TRBJ2-7; a weak D match, TRBD1 (5 bases). The V gene lost 3 bases and the J gene lost 5 bases, with 11 bases spanning the gap. CDR1 and CDR2 from the germline V gene are KGHSH and LQKENI. CDR3 length equals 13 residues. The CDR3 region is CASSPGQKDEQYF. The CDR3 coding sequence is TGTGCCAGCTCACCGGGGCAAAAGGACGAGCAGTACTTC.

A word on this clone: The junction departs from germline at one end; a sequencing error may be responsible. V gene TRBV9 combines with J gene TRBJ2-3; D might be TRBD2 (5 bases). The germline V gene encodes CDR1 SGDLS and CDR2 YYNGEE. The CDR3 totals 14 residues. Here the CDR3 reads CASSAISSIDTQYF. The DNA of the CDR3 is TGTGCCAGCAGCGCTATTTCTAGCATAGATACGCAGTATTTT.

This clone is hyperexpanded in the sample. Distinct nucleotide sequences in the sample also encode this CDR3. V gene TRBV28 combines with J gene TRBJ2-7; 7 nucleotides match TRBD2. The CDR3 runs 13 residues. The junction had 4 bases not matched to a gene; V was cut back by 5 bases and J by 3 bases. CDR1 is MDHEN and CDR2 is SYDVKM in the germline V gene. CDR3 amino acids: CASSVGLNYEQYF. For the CDR3, the DNA is TGTGCCAGCAGTGTGGGACTAAACTACGAGCAGTACTTC.

The rearrangement joins TRBV6-6 to TRBJ1-2, with a possible D match to TRBD1 (5 bases). There are 11 residues in the CDR3. The germline CDR1 and CDR2 sequences are MNHNY and SVGAGI (reference sequence). V dropped 7 bases and J dropped 8 bases, with 11 bases sitting between them. CDR3 amino acids: CASTGGLGYTF. CDR3 DNA: TGTGCCAGCACCGGGGGTCTCGGCTACACCTTC.

This clone was found a few times. The rearrangement uses TRBV7-8 and TRBJ2-2, with 7 bases matching TRBD2. CDR1 is SGHVS, CDR2 FQNEAQ, per germline. The J segment lost 2 bases and the V segment lost 5 bases, leaving 8 bases of the junction unmatched. The CDR3 runs to 16 residues. CDR3 DNA sequence: TGTGCCAGCAGCCTACAGCTAGCGGCTAACACCGGGGAGCTGTTTTTT. Translated: CASSLQLAANTGELFF.

This clone was observed a few times. The chain carries TRBV5-1 and TRBJ1-1; D possibly corresponds to TRBD1 (6 bases). The CDR3 spans 15 residues. Germline lookup yields CDR1 SGHRS and CDR2 YFSETQ. Between the trimmed V and J ends, which lost 2 bases and 1 base, there was a span of 12 bases. The CDR3 nucleotides read TGCGCCAGCAGCTTTGGGGGCCGGGGGAACACTGAAGCTTTCTTT. It translates to CASSFGGRGNTEAFF.

V gene TRBV7-9 combines with J gene TRBJ2-3, with a weak D call TRBD1 (5 bases). V lost 4 bases to trimming and J lost 0 bases, with 8 bases between them. The CDR3 loop spans 14 amino acids. Germline V gene data show CDR1 as SEHNR and CDR2 as FQNEAQ (reference sequence). The CDR3 nucleotides are TGTGCCAGCAGCTGGGGCGTTAGCACAGATACGCAGTATTTT. Protein product: CASSWGVSTDTQYF.